This record concerns one TCR beta chain sequence. Its antigen remains unknown. The cohort's ophthalmopathy patients, a group with duration under 3 months, had a Clinical Activity Score of at least 3 and a NOSPECS grade of at least 4. Thyroid ultrasound, orbital computed tomography, clinical symptoms, and serum thyroxine and TRAb underpinned diagnoses. This CDR3 is built from 17 residues. The germline V and J ends were trimmed by 3 bases and 9 bases, with 24 bases remaining between them. Germline CDR1 DFQATT, CDR2 SNEGSKA (reference sequence). Amplification yielded TCR beta CDR3 regions, with RNA transcripts as the source. Using the HTBI primer set, a first-round RT-PCR was run on the TCR CDR3. TCRdb processed the multiplex PCR reads anew with MiXCR; each CDR3 protein has one entry. This sample carries around 600,000 distinct CDR3 sequences, 13% to 15% of them seen once, and the ten largest clones take approximately 12%.

The entry originates in a study of T cells in Graves' hyperthyroidism and ophthalmopathy. Study-wide findings and caveats: Blood shared most expanded thyroid clonotypes above 0.001. Ophthalmopathy and stable hyperthyroidism were told apart by a 13 V-J model.

The chain links TRBV20-1 to TRBJ1-6; D unresolved. The sample taken for sequencing was blood. This clonotype originated in a woman between 50 and 59 years old with Graves' ophthalmopathy. The DNA for the CDR3 is TGCAGTGCTAGTGTTGTTGAGGTCGGTTTTCGGGGTTCACCCCTCCACTTT. Translating it yields CSASVVEVGFRGSPLHF.